Below are 30 T cell receptor beta chains sequenced from a single sample in a study of cytomegalovirus exposure and HLA in healthy donors. The PCR made use of 60 Vbeta and 13 Jbeta primers. Sequencing was performed with immunoSEQ multiplex PCR; in TCRdb, only in-frame clones are kept and a portion is missing. The sample records roughly 120,000 clones, roughly 80% being singletons. Sequencing was done on a sample of PBMCs. Every receptor here comes from a woman aged 35 to 49 in good health and CMV-seropositive.

The chain recombines TRBV2 with TRBJ1-1, with TRBD1 as a possible D gene (5 bases). CDR1 and CDR2 (germline): SNHLY, FYNNEI. This CDR3 has 12 residues. With 10 bases removed from V and 7 bases from J, the gap between germline ends came to 16 bases. The CDR3 bases are TGTGCCACCCACCGGGGGATGGGTGAAGCTTTCTTT. Translation gives CATHRGMGEAFF.

This rearrangement joins TRBV7-2 to TRBJ2-1; TRBD2 aligns across 7 bases. The germline V gene has CDR1 SGHTA and CDR2 FQGNSA. V was clipped by 1 base and J by 8 bases; unmatched bases: 8. There are 15 residues in the CDR3. In DNA, the CDR3 is TGTGCCAGCAGCTTAGTTCGGGAGGCCGTCTATGAGCAGTTCTTC. This translates into CASSLVREAVYEQFF.

The rearrangement joins TRBV10-1 to TRBJ2-3, with D tentatively TRBD1 (6 bases). CDR1 is WNHNN and CDR2 is SYGVQD in the germline V gene (reference sequence). This CDR3 has 14 residues. V was clipped by 3 bases and J by 4 bases, with 11 bases between them. The CDR3 region has the DNA TGCGCCAGCAGTGAAGGGGGTTTCGCAGATACGCAGTATTTT. Its translation: CASSEGGFADTQYF.

This clone was observed a single time. V gene TRBV6-5 combines with J gene TRBJ1-6; D is unclear. Germline V gives CDR1 MNHEY, CDR2 SVGAGI. V lost 4 bases to trimming and J lost 4 bases, with 11 bases between them. The CDR3 consists of 15 residues. This CDR3 is CASSSQFSYNSPLHF. In nucleotides, the CDR3 is TGTGCCAGCAGTTCACAGTTTTCATATAATTCACCCCTCCACTTT.

V usage is TRBV11-2 and J usage is TRBJ1-6; tentatively, D is TRBD1 (6 bases). The CDR3 contains 13 residues. CDR1 is SGHAT, CDR2 FQNNGV, per germline. V was trimmed by 5 bases and J by 10 bases, leaving 12 bases between them. The CDR3 spells CASSPRGGSPLHF. CDR3 DNA: TGTGCCAGCAGCCCCAGGGGTGGGTCACCCCTCCACTTT.

About this clone: The DNA is left out, because the CDR3 cannot be placed on it with certainty; the CDR3 is given as TCRdb lists it. The V and J genes are TRBV29-1 and TRBJ1-2; the DNA was not used to check the table's D call, TRBD1. Looked up from germline, CDR1 is SQVTM and CDR2 is ANQGSEA. The CDR3 has 14 amino acids, counting both end residues. CDR3: CSVGTGTGGGGDTF.

This sequence joins TRBV29-1 and TRBJ2-2, with D hard to call. The CDR3 spans 14 residues. Per the germline V gene, CDR1 is SQVTM and CDR2 is ANQGSEA. V lost 5 bases, J lost 5 bases, and 15 bases lay in between. CDR3 region: CSVSENPRTGELFF. The DNA for the CDR3 is TGCAGCGTTTCTGAGAACCCGAGGACCGGGGAGCTGTTTTTT.

The chain is built from TRBV19 and TRBJ1-1; D unclear. There are 15 residues in the CDR3. Trimming stripped 6 bases from V and 0 bases from J, with 14 bases between. Germline V gene lookup returns CDR1 LNHDA and CDR2 SQIVND (reference sequence). CDR3 DNA: TGTGCCAGTAGACCCTCCCAGAACATGAACACTGAAGCTTTCTTT. Its translation: CASRPSQNMNTEAFF.

Only a few counts were recorded for this clone. The CDR3: CASSERPPGGGNEQYF. DNA for the CDR3: TGTGCCAGCAGTGAAAGACCCCCGGGCGGGGGGAACGAGCAGTACTTC. The chain links TRBV2 to TRBJ2-7, with 8 bases identical to TRBD2. The V gene's germline CDR1 is SNHLY and CDR2 FYNNEI. V lost 2 bases, J lost 5 bases, and 11 bases stayed unmatched. This CDR3 is built from 16 residues.

This clone was seen more than once but under ten times. The DNA of the CDR3 is TGTGCCAGCAGCACGGGACAGGGAAGATCAATCGCTGAAGCTTTCTTT. It specifies CASSTGQGRSIAEAFF. The chain carries TRBV5-4 and TRBJ1-1, with 9 bases identical to TRBD1. V trimming: 4 bases; J trimming: 6 bases; junction bases outside the gene matches: 13. Germline V gene data show CDR1 as SGHNT and CDR2 as YYREEE (reference sequence). The CDR3 is 16 residues long.

The gene calls are TRBV5-6 and TRBJ2-7; TRBD1 matches at 10 bases. CDR1 is SGHDT, CDR2 YYEEEE, per germline. The V segment lost 4 bases and the J segment 2 bases; nucleotides outside the gene matches: 9. The CDR3 has 16 amino acids. CDR3 sequence (DNA): TGTGCCAGCAGCCCGGGGACAGGGGAAAGGACCTACGAGCAGTACTTC. Its protein product is CASSPGTGERTYEQYF.

The V call is TRBV5-1, the J call TRBJ1-5; D may be TRBD1 (6 bases). Per germline, CDR1 SGHRS and CDR2 YFSETQ. The length of the CDR3 is 15 residues. With 0 bases removed from V and 0 bases from J, the gap between germline ends came to 7 bases. CDR3 DNA: TGCGCCAGCAGCTTGGGAGGGGGTAGCAATCAGCCCCAGCATTTT. Protein product: CASSLGGGSNQPQHF.

J is TRBJ1-3 and V is TRBV9; D may be TRBD1 (6 bases). V dropped 2 bases and J dropped 4 bases, with 16 bases sitting between them. Germline-derived CDR1 and CDR2 are SGDLS and YYNGEE. The CDR3 covers 16 residues. The CDR3 sequence is CASSVTQGLLGNTIYF. Here the CDR3 DNA reads TGTGCCAGCAGCGTGACACAGGGTTTATTGGGAAACACCATATATTTT.

The chain links TRBV29-1 to TRBJ2-3; 7 nucleotides line up with TRBD1. The germline gives CDR1 SQVTM, CDR2 ANQGSEA. J lost 4 bases, V lost 6 bases, and 4 bases had no gene match. The CDR3 is 12 amino acids. CDR3 region: CSVRQGADTQYF. The CDR3 nucleotides read TGCAGCGTACGGCAGGGGGCAGATACGCAGTATTTT.

The chain recombines TRBV7-6 with TRBJ2-3; a weak D match, TRBD2 (5 bases). Between the trimmed V and J ends, which lost 5 bases and 0 bases, there was a span of 12 bases. The CDR3 spans 15 residues. CDR1 and CDR2 from the germline V gene are SGHVS and FNYEAQ. The CDR3 loop reads CASSQTDLSTDTQYF. CDR3 in DNA: TGTGCCAGCAGCCAAACGGACTTAAGCACAGATACGCAGTATTTT.

V gene TRBV9 combines with J gene TRBJ2-1, with 12 nucleotides matching TRBD2. The germline V gene encodes CDR1 SGDLS and CDR2 YYNGEE. V shed 0 bases, J shed 7 bases, and the junction held 5 bases outside the gene matches. The CDR3 runs to 16 residues. DNA of the CDR3: TGTGCCAGCAGCGTAGGTTGGGGGACTAGCGGGAATGAGCAGTTCTTC. The encoded protein is CASSVGWGTSGNEQFF. Combining the CDR3 with reference TRBV9 and TRBJ2-1 gives the whole variable domain DSGVTQTPKHLITATGQRVTLRCSPRSGDLSVYWYQQSLDQGLQFLIQYYNGEERAKGNILERFSAQQFPDLHSELNLSSLELGDSALYFCASSVGWGTSGNEQFFGPGTRLTVL.

The chain recombines TRBV10-1 with TRBJ2-2; 7 bases match TRBD2. V lost 9 bases and J lost 7; bases outside the gene matches: 11. The germline CDR1 and CDR2 sequences are WNHNN and SYGVQD (reference sequence). CDR3 length: 14 residues. CDR3 protein: CARGRGSLNGELFF. Written as DNA, the CDR3 is TGCGCCAGGGGGAGGGGCAGTCTAAACGGGGAGCTGTTTTTT.

The V call is TRBV7-2, the J call TRBJ1-2, with 7 bases aligning to TRBD1. V shed 0 bases and J 3 bases; nucleotides not matched to a gene: 7. From germline, CDR1 is SGHTA and CDR2 FQGNSA. The CDR3 runs 16 residues. In DNA, the CDR3 is TGTGCCAGCAGCTTAGCGCCAGGGGGGATATACTATGGCTACACCTTC. Its translation is CASSLAPGGIYYGYTF.

The chain carries TRBV2 and TRBJ2-1; D gene ambiguous. Germline CDR1 reads SNHLY; CDR2 reads FYNNEI. This CDR3 region has 14 residues. V shed 6 bases and J shed 5 bases, with 14 bases lying between them. Here the CDR3 DNA reads TGTGCCAGCAGGACCGAGGCGTTCCACAATGAGCAGTTCTTC. It encodes CASRTEAFHNEQFF.

The gene calls are TRBV2 and TRBJ2-5, with TRBD1 matching over 10 bases. Germline assignment: CDR1 SNHLY and CDR2 FYNNEI. The V segment lost 6 bases and the J segment 4 bases; nucleotides outside the gene matches: 5. The length of the CDR3 is 14 residues. In nucleotides, the CDR3 is TGTGCCAGCAGCCTAGACAGGGGGCGAGAGACCCAGTACTTC. Its protein is CASSLDRGRETQYF. The full variable domain, completed using reference TRBV2 and TRBJ2-5, is EPEVTQTPSHQVTQMGQEVILRCVPISNHLYFYWYRQILGQKVEFLVSFYNNEISEKSEIFDDQFSVERPDGSNFTLKIRSTKLEDSAMYFCASSLDRGRETQYFGPGTRLLVL.

This clone was picked up a small number of times. The chain uses TRBV6-1 and TRBJ1-4, with TRBD1 matching over 8 bases. CDR1 is MNHNS, CDR2 SASEGT, per germline. V gave up 2 bases and J gave up 8 bases; unmatched junction bases: 10. The CDR3 contains 16 residues. Here the CDR3 reads CASSELPQGAGEKLFF. The CDR3 DNA reads as TGTGCCAGCAGTGAATTACCTCAGGGGGCGGGGGAAAAACTGTTTTTT.

The chain links TRBV6-5 to TRBJ1-1; 7 nucleotides align to TRBD1. The CDR3 is 13 amino acids. Looked up from germline, CDR1 is MNHEY and CDR2 is SVGAGI. J was trimmed by 4 bases and V by 7 bases; bases with no gene match: 6. The CDR3 coding sequence is TGTGCCAGCACCAAAGGGACAGCCACTGAAGCTTTCTTT. Translating gives CASTKGTATEAFF.

The CDR3 DNA reads as TGTGCCATCAGTGAGTCGACAGGGGTCCCTCGAAGAGACGAGCAGTACTTC. It specifies CAISESTGVPRRDEQYF. The chain couples TRBV10-3 to TRBJ2-7, with 8 nucleotides matching TRBD1. The V gene end was trimmed by 0 bases and the J gene end by 5 bases; junction bases not matched to a gene: 12. The germline CDR1 and CDR2 sequences are ENHRY and SYGVKD. There are 17 residues in the CDR3.

The rearrangement uses TRBV2 and TRBJ2-1, with a tentative D call TRBD2 (6 bases). V lost 3 bases and J lost 5, with 14 bases in between. Germline V lookup: CDR1 SNHLY, CDR2 FYNNEI. This CDR3 is 15 amino acids long. CDR3 sequence reads: CASSEELGGNNEQFF. DNA for the CDR3: TGTGCCAGCAGTGAGGAACTAGGCGGGAACAATGAGCAGTTCTTC.

CDR3 DNA sequence: TGCGCCAGCAGCTTGGCCGGGACTACAAACACAGATACGCAGTATTTT. Translating gives CASSLAGTTNTDTQYF. This chain joins TRBV5-1 and TRBJ2-3; 7 bases align to TRBD2. The CDR3 runs to 16 residues. Losses at the gene ends were 0 bases for V and 2 bases for J; bases not matched to a gene: 6. Germline-derived CDR1 and CDR2 are SGHRS and YFSETQ.

The J gene is TRBJ2-3, the V gene TRBV11-2; 9 nucleotides align to TRBD2. Germline V gene data show CDR1 as SGHAT and CDR2 as FQNNGV. V lost 8 bases and J lost 1; bases outside the gene matches: 4. The CDR3 contains 14 residues. The CDR3 loop is CASGERGGTDTQYF. CDR3 sequence (DNA): TGTGCCAGCGGCGAGCGGGGGGGCACAGATACGCAGTATTTT.

J is TRBJ2-1 and V is TRBV2; weak D call: TRBD2 (6 bases). The CDR3 covers 14 residues. CDR1 is SNHLY and CDR2 is FYNNEI in the germline V gene. The V end was cut by 4 bases, the J end by 0 bases, with 7 bases between. CDR3 sequence: CASSGRASYNEQFF. DNA for the CDR3: TGTGCCAGCAGTGGGAGGGCCTCCTACAATGAGCAGTTCTTC.

The CDR3 spells CSASEAETQYF. The CDR3 region has the DNA TGCAGTGCTAGTGAGGCCGAGACCCAGTACTTC. This chain joins TRBV20-1 and TRBJ2-5; the D is unclear. The V gene lost 3 bases and the J gene lost 5 bases, with 7 bases spanning the gap. CDR3 length: 11 residues. Germline V gene data show CDR1 as DFQATT and CDR2 as SNEGSKA (reference sequence).

The CDR3 sequence: CAISEPGLAGGETQYF. The CDR3 nucleotides are TGTGCCATCAGTGAGCCCGGACTAGCGGGGGGGGAGACCCAGTACTTC. V and J are TRBV10-3 and TRBJ2-5; 15 bases agree with TRBD2. Germline CDR1 ENHRY, CDR2 SYGVKD. This CDR3 contains 16 residues. V lost 2 bases to trimming and J lost 5 bases; unmatched junction nucleotides: 3.

This sequence joins TRBV5-4 and TRBJ1-1; 7 positions match TRBD1. The J segment lost 0 bases and the V segment lost 4 bases, leaving 6 bases of the junction unmatched. This CDR3 has 15 amino acids. Germline CDR1 and CDR2: SGHNT and YYREEE (reference sequence). The chain's CDR3 is CASSIGQVLNTEAFF. CDR3 nucleotides: TGTGCCAGCAGCATAGGACAGGTTTTGAACACTGAAGCTTTCTTT. Full variable domain (outside the CDR3, taken from reference TRBV5-4 and TRBJ1-1): ETGVTQSPTHLIKTRGQQVTLRCSSQSGHNTVSWYQQALGQGPQFIFQYYREEENGRGNFPPRFSGLQFPNYSSELNVNALELDDSALYLCASSIGQVLNTEAFFGQGTRLTVV.